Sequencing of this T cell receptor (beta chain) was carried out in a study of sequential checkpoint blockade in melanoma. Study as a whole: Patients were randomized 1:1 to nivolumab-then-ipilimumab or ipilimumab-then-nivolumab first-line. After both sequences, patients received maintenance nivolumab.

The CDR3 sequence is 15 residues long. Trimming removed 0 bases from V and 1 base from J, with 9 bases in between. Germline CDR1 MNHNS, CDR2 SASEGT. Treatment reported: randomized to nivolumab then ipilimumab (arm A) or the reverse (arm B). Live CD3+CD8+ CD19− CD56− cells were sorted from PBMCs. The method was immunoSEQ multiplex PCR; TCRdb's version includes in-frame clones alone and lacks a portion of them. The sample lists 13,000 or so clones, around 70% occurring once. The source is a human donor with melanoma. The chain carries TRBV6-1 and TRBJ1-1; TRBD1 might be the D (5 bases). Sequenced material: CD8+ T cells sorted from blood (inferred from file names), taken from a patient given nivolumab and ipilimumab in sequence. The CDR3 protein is CASSEAQVTNTEAFF. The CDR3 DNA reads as TGTGCCAGCAGTGAAGCACAGGTGACGAACACTGAAGCTTTCTTT.